This T cell receptor (beta chain) was sequenced in a study of spatial heterogeneity in lung cancer. Turning to the study itself: Detection consistently yielded more beta chains than alpha chains. Across the raw uncorrected reads, a unique TCR and UMI combination was observed, on average, more than ten times.

This clonotype was detected ten times or more. Its antigen is currently unknown. The library was built for alpha chains, so this beta chain is an off-target read and its size means little. In TCRdb, the 5' RACE reads were re-called with MiXCR into one record per CDR3 protein. This table holds roughly 10,000 distinct CDR3 sequences, around 6.6% found once. Points from the study as a whole: Ubiquitous expanded tumor TCRs appeared in blood more at resection than follow-up.

Specified time point: sample taken at primary tumor resection. Tumor, nontumor lung or frozen PBMC supplied whole RNA, sequenced without sorting. The 70 or so donors had untreated early-stage non-small cell lung cancer. The sample here was PBMCs, taken at surgery. The receptor was derived from a male donor with early-stage non-small cell lung cancer.

DNA for the CDR3: TGTGCCATCAGTGAGTCGGGATCTCCCCGGGATACGCAGTATTTT. Translated: CAISESGSPRDTQYF. The chain has TRBV10-3 and TRBJ2-3; D call uncertain. CDR1 and CDR2 from the germline V gene are ENHRY and SYGVKD. The CDR3 contains 15 residues. The V and J ends lost 0 bases and 6 bases respectively, with 13 bases between them.